The 25 T cell receptor beta chains below were found in one sample sequenced in a study of T-cell memory formation after mild COVID-19. MiXCR was run by TCRdb on the 5' RACE reads, yielding one entry per CDR3 protein. The sample shows nearly 110,000 distinct CDR3 sequences, 15% to 20% of them seen only once. The sequenced sample consisted of PBMCs or a T cell subset sorted from them (not recorded which). Receptors originate from an adult woman who had mild COVID-19 (a few samples of this study predate the infection). Cell type and time point are not known.

This clonotype was recorded a few times. The gene calls are TRBV4-1 and TRBJ1-1, with D unresolved. The CDR3 covers 16 residues. Trimming stripped 0 bases from V and 2 bases from J, with 13 bases between. CDR1 and CDR2 (germline): MGHRA, YSYEKL. The CDR3 DNA is TGCGCCAGCAGCCAAGAAGCTGGATCAGTAAACACTGAAGCTTTCTTT. Translating it yields CASSQEAGSVNTEAFF.

The chain couples TRBV12-3 or TRBV12-4 to TRBJ2-1; D is unresolved. The CDR3 covers 16 residues. Trimming shortened V by 7 bases and J by 5 bases, and 21 bases separated the two germline ends. As DNA, the CDR3 is TGTGCCAGCACCACCCACCCGGTTTCTGAGAACAATGAGCAGTTCTTC. As protein: CASTTHPVSENNEQFF.

This clonotype was counted a few times. The chain joins TRBV4-1 to TRBJ2-2, with TRBD2 matching 7 bases. The CDR3 runs to 14 residues. Trimming cost V 1 base and J 6 bases; bases outside gene matches: 2. Germline V lookup: CDR1 MGHRA, CDR2 YSYEKL. Here the CDR3 DNA reads TGCGCCAGCAGCCAAGGCGGGGGAGCCGGGGAGCTGTTTTTT. Translating gives CASSQGGGAGELFF.

This clonotype was observed a handful of times. In DNA, the CDR3 is TGTGCCAGCAGCGCTACAGGCTTCAACTCCTACGAGCAGTACTTC. Residues: CASSATGFNSYEQYF. This chain joins TRBV9 and TRBJ2-7; a weak D match, TRBD1 (5 bases). With 3 bases removed from V and 0 bases from J, the gap between germline ends came to 13 bases. CDR1 and CDR2 (germline): SGDLS, YYNGEE. The CDR3 is 15 residues long.

The table lists this clonotype with a few counts. The chain couples TRBV20-1 to TRBJ2-1; the match to TRBD2 covers 9 bases. V shed 5 bases, J shed 2 bases, and the junction held 4 bases outside the gene matches. Germline V gene lookup returns CDR1 DFQATT and CDR2 SNEGSKA (reference sequence). The CDR3 contains 14 residues. CDR3 DNA: TGCAGTGCTTTAGCGGGAGTCGCCTACAATGAGCAGTTCTTC. Protein product: CSALAGVAYNEQFF.

This clonotype was seen repeatedly, ten times or more. J is TRBJ2-2 and V is TRBV20-1; D is unclear. CDR3 length equals 11 residues. The V and J ends lost 0 bases and 7 bases respectively, with 3 bases between them. Germline CDR1 reads DFQATT; CDR2 reads SNEGSKA (reference sequence). The CDR3 bases are TGCAGTGCTAGAGAGGGCGGGGAGCTGTTTTTT. Amino acids: CSAREGGELFF.

This clonotype was seen a single time. The rearrangement links TRBV4-2 to TRBJ2-1; D tentatively fits TRBD1 or TRBD2 (5 bases each). Trimming removed 0 bases from V and 3 bases from J, with 12 bases in between. The CDR3 loop spans 16 amino acids. Germline CDR1 is LGHNA and CDR2 is YNFKEQ. The CDR3 coding sequence is TGTGCCAGCAGCCAAGATGATGGGGGATGCTACAATGAGCAGTTCTTC. Its translation is CASSQDDGGCYNEQFF.

This clonotype was picked up a small number of times. The gene calls are TRBV27 and TRBJ2-5; 12 bases fit TRBD2. Germline loops: CDR1 MNHEY, CDR2 SMNVEV (reference sequence). This CDR3 spans 15 amino acids. Trimming at V came to 6 bases and at J to 7 bases, leaving 9 bases not matched to a gene. CDR3 residues: CASSSSGREAGTQYF. The CDR3 DNA sequence: TGTGCCAGCAGCTCTAGCGGGAGGGAAGCTGGGACCCAGTACTTC.

This clonotype turned up a few times. The CDR3 region is CASSHQGRTDTQYF. CDR3 coding DNA: TGCGCCAGCAGCCACCAGGGAAGGACAGATACGCAGTATTTT. The chain uses TRBV4-1 and TRBJ2-3, with D possibly TRBD1 on 5 matching bases. The V gene lost 3 bases and the J gene lost 3 bases, with 10 bases spanning the gap. CDR1 and CDR2 (germline): MGHRA, YSYEKL. The CDR3 spans 14 residues.

This clonotype was seen many times. In DNA form, the CDR3 reads TGCAGTGCTAGATCTCCCCAACTAGCGGCGTTCCGCAATGAGCAGTTCTTC. It specifies CSARSPQLAAFRNEQFF. The chain couples TRBV20-1 to TRBJ2-1; 8 bases line up with TRBD2. Germline V gene lookup returns CDR1 DFQATT and CDR2 SNEGSKA (reference sequence). V shed 2 bases, J shed 6 bases, and the junction held 15 bases outside the gene matches. The CDR3 runs 17 residues.

In its sample, this clonotype was seen a few times. The rearrangement joins TRBV7-8 to TRBJ2-5; 8 bases are a match to TRBD1. The V segment lost 6 bases and the J segment 5 bases; nucleotides outside the gene matches: 14. This CDR3 has 16 amino acids. Looked up from germline, CDR1 is SGHVS and CDR2 is FQNEAQ. The CDR3 region has the DNA TGTGCCAGCAGTTACGATCCCCTACAGGGGGTTGAGACCCAGTACTTC. Amino acid sequence: CASSYDPLQGVETQYF.

This rearrangement joins TRBV18 to TRBJ1-1; D remains unclear. Germline CDR1 and CDR2: KGHSH and LQKENI. The length of the CDR3 is 15 residues. Trimming shortened V by 0 bases and J by 5 bases, and 13 bases separated the two germline ends. The CDR3 reads CASSPPIAGPTEAFF. CDR3 nucleotides: TGTGCCAGCTCACCACCGATTGCCGGGCCTACTGAAGCTTTCTTT. Combining the CDR3 with reference TRBV18 and TRBJ1-1 gives the whole variable domain NAGVMQNPRHLVRRRGQEARLRCSPMKGHSHVYWYRQLPEEGLKFMVYLQKENIIDESGMPKERFSAEFPKEGPSILRIQQVVRGDSAAYFCASSPPIAGPTEAFFGQGTRLTVV.

This clonotype was counted only a few times. V usage is TRBV7-9 and J usage is TRBJ2-2; no firm D call. Trimming left V 7 bases short and J 0 bases short, with 12 bases between. This CDR3 comprises 15 residues. Germline CDR1 reads SEHNR; CDR2 reads FQNEAQ (reference sequence). The CDR3: CASNPSAANTGELFF. CDR3 nucleotides: TGTGCCAGCAACCCATCGGCAGCGAACACCGGGGAGCTGTTTTTT.

This chain links TRBV5-5 with TRBJ1-3; 7 bases are shared with TRBD1. This CDR3 region has 15 residues. Germline CDR1 reads SGHKS; CDR2 reads YYEKEE (reference sequence). Germline trimming cut 4 bases from V and 2 bases from J; bases unmatched to any gene: 6. The CDR3 bases are TGTGCCAGCAGCCAAGACAGGGACACTGGAAACACCATATATTTT. This sequence encodes CASSQDRDTGNTIYF.

This clonotype has just a few counts. The rearrangement links TRBV3-1 to TRBJ1-3; no reliable D call. V lost 0 bases and J 0 bases, leaving 9 bases between the germline ends. The CDR3 has 16 amino acids. In germline, CDR1 is LGHDT, CDR2 YNNKEL (reference sequence). The CDR3 region has the DNA TGTGCCAGCAGCCAAGAAGGAGGCAGCTCTGGAAACACCATATATTTT. Its protein product is CASSQEGGSSGNTIYF.

This clonotype appeared a few times. The V call is TRBV7-8, the J call TRBJ2-1; TRBD2 agrees at 7 bases. The germline gives CDR1 SGHVS, CDR2 FQNEAQ. The CDR3 consists of 15 residues. V shed 5 bases and J 3 bases; nucleotides not matched to a gene: 7. The CDR3 here is CASSPNPGGYNEQFF. CDR3 sequence (DNA): TGTGCCAGCAGCCCTAACCCGGGGGGCTACAATGAGCAGTTCTTC.

This clonotype was found many times. The chain employs TRBV24-1 and TRBJ2-1; 9 positions match TRBD2. CDR3 size: 16 residues. The J segment lost 6 bases and the V segment lost 5 bases, leaving 10 bases of the junction unmatched. The germline CDR1 and CDR2 sequences are KGHDR and SFDVKD. The CDR3 sequence is CATSVRLAGYGNEQFF. CDR3 DNA sequence: TGTGCCACCAGTGTGAGGCTAGCGGGATATGGCAATGAGCAGTTCTTC.

This clonotype was counted only a few times. This chain uses TRBV12-3 or TRBV12-4 with TRBJ2-7; 10 bases agree with TRBD1. The CDR3 extends over 16 amino acids. V was clipped by 5 bases and J by 0 bases; unmatched bases: 7. The CDR3 spells CASSDPGQGPSYEQYF. DNA for the CDR3: TGTGCCAGCAGTGATCCGGGACAGGGGCCCTCCTACGAGCAGTACTTC.

The rearrangement joins TRBV27 to TRBJ1-6, with TRBD1 as a possible D gene (5 bases). The germline gives CDR1 MNHEY, CDR2 SMNVEV (reference sequence). Trimming pared 4 bases from V and 0 bases from J, leaving 10 bases between. CDR3 size: 16 residues. CDR3 in amino acids: CASSSFGGSYNSPLHF. DNA for the CDR3: TGTGCCAGCAGTTCATTTGGGGGCTCCTATAATTCACCCCTCCACTTT.

J is TRBJ2-7 and V is TRBV7-9; 8 bases align to TRBD1. The CDR3 sequence is 14 residues long. Germline assignment: CDR1 SEHNR and CDR2 FQNEAQ (reference sequence). J was trimmed by 3 bases and V by 2 bases; bases with no gene match: 3. The CDR3, as DNA: TGTGCCAGCAGCTTAAGACAGGGGATCTACGAGCAGTACTTC. It translates to CASSLRQGIYEQYF. The full variable domain, in which reference TRBV7-9 and TRBJ2-7 provide the parts outside the CDR3, is DTGVSQNPRHKITKRGQNVTFRCDPISEHNRLYWYRQTLGQGPEFLTYFQNEAQLEKSRLLSDRFSAERPKGSFSTLEIQRTEQGDSAMYLCASSLRQGIYEQYFGPGTRLTVT.

The rearrangement uses TRBV19 and TRBJ2-2, with 11 bases fitting TRBD2. The length of the CDR3 is 17 residues. Germline assignment: CDR1 LNHDA and CDR2 SQIVND (reference sequence). With V trimmed by 4 bases and J by 3 bases, 7 bases remained unmatched. This chain's CDR3 is CASSTKLLAGDTGELFF. DNA for the CDR3: TGTGCCAGTAGTACCAAATTACTAGCGGGGGACACCGGGGAGCTGTTTTTT.

This clonotype was detected a few times. V gene TRBV4-3 combines with J gene TRBJ2-7, with unresolved D. The CDR3 sequence is 16 residues long. Trimming left V 0 bases short and J 4 bases short, with 16 bases between. Germline CDR1 reads LGHNA; CDR2 reads YSLEER. For the CDR3, the DNA is TGCGCCAGCAGCCAAGATATCGGTAGCCTTTATTACGAGCAGTACTTC. Its translation: CASSQDIGSLYYEQYF.

J is TRBJ1-1 and V is TRBV20-1; no firm D call. Germline V gene data show CDR1 as DFQATT and CDR2 as SNEGSKA (reference sequence). The CDR3 runs 12 residues. V was cut by 3 bases and J by 3 bases, with 8 bases left in between. CDR3 sequence (DNA): TGCAGTGCTAGGCGGGGTTACACTGAAGCTTTCTTT. Its translation: CSARRGYTEAFF.

This chain uses TRBV24-1 with TRBJ1-3; D is ambiguous. The V and J ends lost 9 bases and 0 bases respectively, with 8 bases between them. CDR3 length: 13 residues. CDR1 KGHDR and CDR2 SFDVKD come from the germline V gene. CDR3 amino acids: CATPSSSGNTIYF. CDR3 DNA: TGTGCCACCCCCTCCAGCTCTGGAAACACCATATATTTT.

This clonotype was counted only a few times. CDR3: CASSLRGAGDEQFF. The CDR3 nucleotides are TGTGCCAGCAGTTTGCGGGGCGCAGGGGATGAGCAGTTCTTC. The chain joins TRBV28 to TRBJ2-1, with D tentatively TRBD1 or TRBD2 (6 bases each). CDR3 size: 14 residues. CDR1 and CDR2 (germline): MDHEN, SYDVKM. V was cut by 3 bases and J by 8 bases, with 14 bases left in between. Based on the CDR3 plus reference TRBV28 and TRBJ2-1, the full variable domain is DVKVTQSSRYLVKRTGEKVFLECVQDMDHENMFWYRQDPGLGLRLIYFSYDVKMKEKGDIPEGYSVSREKKERFSLILESASTNQTSMYLCASSLRGAGDEQFFGPGTRLTVL.